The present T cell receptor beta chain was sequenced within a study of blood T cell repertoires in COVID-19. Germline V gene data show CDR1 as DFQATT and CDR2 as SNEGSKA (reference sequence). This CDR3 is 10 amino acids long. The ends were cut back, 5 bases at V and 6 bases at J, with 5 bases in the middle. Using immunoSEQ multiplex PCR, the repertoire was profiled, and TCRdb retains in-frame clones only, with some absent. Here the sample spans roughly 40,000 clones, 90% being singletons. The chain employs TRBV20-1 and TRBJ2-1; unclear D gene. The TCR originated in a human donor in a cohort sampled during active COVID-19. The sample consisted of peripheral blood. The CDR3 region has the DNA TGCAGTGCTTTTAGCAATGAGCAGTTCTTC. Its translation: CSAFSNEQFF.